This T cell receptor beta chain was documented in a study of blood T cell repertoires in COVID-19. Study-wide background: Acute and convalescent COVID-19 samples came from the United States, Italy and Spain. From T cells, B-cell-depleted T cells, or PBMCs came the material, which was cDNA or gDNA.

Germline CDR1 reads SEHNR; CDR2 reads FQNEAQ (reference sequence). This CDR3 has 17 residues. With 3 bases clipped from V and 1 base from J, the junction kept 8 bases outside the gene matches. In the study's own analysis: Reference gene primer amplification yielded estimated nucleated cell counts. Here immunoSEQ multiplex PCR was the method, and the copy in TCRdb shows in-frame clones only, minus some. D and trimming were read from the DNA, whereas the V and J calls and clone size are those reported in that table. The sample includes 59,000 or so clones, under 95% of them seen just once. This clone was detected a few times.

The chain carries TRBV7-9 and TRBJ2-7; 11 positions agree with TRBD2. This TCR came from a human donor in a cohort sampled during active COVID-19. Input material: peripheral blood. The CDR3 DNA reads as TGTGCCAGCAGCTTTGCAACCGGACTAGCGGGTTCCTACGAGCAGTACTTC. Translated: CASSFATGLAGSYEQYF.